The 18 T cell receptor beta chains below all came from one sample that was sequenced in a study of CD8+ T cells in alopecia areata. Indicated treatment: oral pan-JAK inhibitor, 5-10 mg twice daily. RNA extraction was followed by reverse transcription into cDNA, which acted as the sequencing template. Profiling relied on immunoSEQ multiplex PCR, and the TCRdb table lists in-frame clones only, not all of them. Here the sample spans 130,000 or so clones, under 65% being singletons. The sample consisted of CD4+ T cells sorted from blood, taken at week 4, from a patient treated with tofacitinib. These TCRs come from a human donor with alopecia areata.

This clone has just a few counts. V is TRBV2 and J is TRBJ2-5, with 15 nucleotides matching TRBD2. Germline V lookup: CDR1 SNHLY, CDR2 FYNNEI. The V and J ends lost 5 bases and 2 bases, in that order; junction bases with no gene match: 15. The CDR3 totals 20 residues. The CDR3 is CASSPYGLAGGELNQETQYF. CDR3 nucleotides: TGTGCCAGCAGTCCGTACGGACTAGCGGGAGGGGAACTAAATCAAGAGACCCAGTACTTC.

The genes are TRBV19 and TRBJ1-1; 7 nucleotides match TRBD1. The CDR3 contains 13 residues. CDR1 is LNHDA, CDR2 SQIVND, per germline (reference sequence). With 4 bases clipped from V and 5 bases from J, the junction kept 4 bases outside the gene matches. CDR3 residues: CASSRDRETEAFF. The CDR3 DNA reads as TGTGCCAGTAGTAGAGACAGGGAAACTGAAGCTTTCTTT.

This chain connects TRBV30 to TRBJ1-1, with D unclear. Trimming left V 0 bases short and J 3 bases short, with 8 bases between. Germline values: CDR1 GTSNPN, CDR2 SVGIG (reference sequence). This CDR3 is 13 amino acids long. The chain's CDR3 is CAWSVKVHTEAFF. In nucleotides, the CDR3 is TGTGCCTGGAGTGTAAAAGTCCACACTGAAGCTTTCTTT.

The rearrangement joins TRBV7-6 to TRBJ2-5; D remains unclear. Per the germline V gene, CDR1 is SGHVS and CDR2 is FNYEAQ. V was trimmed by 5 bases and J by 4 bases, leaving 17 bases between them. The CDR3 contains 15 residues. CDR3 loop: CASSLRTIWGETQYF. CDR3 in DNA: TGTGCCAGCAGCCTGCGCACGATTTGGGGAGAGACCCAGTACTTC.

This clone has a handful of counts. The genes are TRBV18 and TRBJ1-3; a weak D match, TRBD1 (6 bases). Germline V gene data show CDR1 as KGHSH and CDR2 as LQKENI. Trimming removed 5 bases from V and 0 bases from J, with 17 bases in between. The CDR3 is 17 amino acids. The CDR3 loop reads CASSSTGTTISGNTIYF. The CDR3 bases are TGTGCCAGCTCATCCACCGGGACAACTATCTCTGGAAACACCATATATTTT.

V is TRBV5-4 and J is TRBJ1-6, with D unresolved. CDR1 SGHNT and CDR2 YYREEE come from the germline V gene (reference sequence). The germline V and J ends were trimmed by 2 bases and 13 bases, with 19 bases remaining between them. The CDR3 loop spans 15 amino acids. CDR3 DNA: TGTGCCAGCAGCTTAGGTGGAGGAGGCCTGGATCCCCTCCACTTT. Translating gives CASSLGGGGLDPLHF.

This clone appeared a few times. CDR3: CASSQDTGEQFF. DNA for the CDR3: TGCGCCAGCAGCCAAGACACCGGTGAGCAGTTCTTC. The genes are TRBV5-1 and TRBJ2-1; D gene ambiguous. Germline-derived CDR1 and CDR2 are SGHRS and YFSETQ. Trimming pared 4 bases from V and 9 bases from J, leaving 11 bases between. CDR3 length equals 12 residues.

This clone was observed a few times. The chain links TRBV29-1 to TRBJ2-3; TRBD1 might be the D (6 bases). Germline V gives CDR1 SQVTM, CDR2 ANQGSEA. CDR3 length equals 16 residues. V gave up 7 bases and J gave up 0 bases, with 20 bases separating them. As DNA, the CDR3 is TGCAGCGCTGGGGCTCTGGGGGCTACTAGCACAGATACGCAGTATTTT. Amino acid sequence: CSAGALGATSTDTQYF.

The CDR3 region has the DNA TGTGCCATCAGTGCCTCCGGACAGTTGGTGGATAAGGGGTCCGAGCAGTACTTC. Encoded protein: CAISASGQLVDKGSEQYF. The chain recombines TRBV10-3 with TRBJ2-7; D possibly corresponds to TRBD1 (6 bases). Germline CDR1 is ENHRY and CDR2 is SYGVKD. V was clipped by 4 bases and J by 6 bases, with 28 bases between them. The CDR3 loop spans 18 amino acids.

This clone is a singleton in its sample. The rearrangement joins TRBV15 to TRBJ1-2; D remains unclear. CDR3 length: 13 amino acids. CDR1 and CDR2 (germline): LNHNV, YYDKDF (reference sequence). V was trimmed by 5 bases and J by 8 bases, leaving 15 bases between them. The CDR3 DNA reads TGTGCCACCAGCGCGTCCCAGGTTGGAGGCTACACCTTC. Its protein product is CATSASQVGGYTF.

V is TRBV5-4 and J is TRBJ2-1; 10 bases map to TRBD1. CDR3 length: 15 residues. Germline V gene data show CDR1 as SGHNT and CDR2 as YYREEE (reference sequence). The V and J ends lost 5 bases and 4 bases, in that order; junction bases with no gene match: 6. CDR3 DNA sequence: TGTGCCAGCAGTAAAGGGACAGGGGCATACAATGAGCAGTTCTTC. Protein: CASSKGTGAYNEQFF.

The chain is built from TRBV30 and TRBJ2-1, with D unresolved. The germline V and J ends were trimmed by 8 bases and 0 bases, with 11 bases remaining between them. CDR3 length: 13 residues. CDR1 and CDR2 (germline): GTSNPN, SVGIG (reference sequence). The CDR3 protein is CAVGRSSYNEQFF. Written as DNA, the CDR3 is TGTGCCGTTGGCCGAAGCTCCTACAATGAGCAGTTCTTC.

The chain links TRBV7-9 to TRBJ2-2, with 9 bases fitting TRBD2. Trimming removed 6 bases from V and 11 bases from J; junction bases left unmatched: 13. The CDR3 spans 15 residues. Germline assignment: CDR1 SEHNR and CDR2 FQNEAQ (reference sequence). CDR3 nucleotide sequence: TGTGCCAGCAGTTCCTATAGCGGGAGAAAGCCAGAGCTGTTTTTT. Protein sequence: CASSSYSGRKPELFF.

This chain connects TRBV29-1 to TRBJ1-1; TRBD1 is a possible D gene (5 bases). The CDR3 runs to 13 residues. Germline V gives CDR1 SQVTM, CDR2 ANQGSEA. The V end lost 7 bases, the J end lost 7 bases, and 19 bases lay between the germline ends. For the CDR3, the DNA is TGCAGCGACCAGAAGACAGCGAAAGGTGAAGCTTTCTTT. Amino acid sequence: CSDQKTAKGEAFF.

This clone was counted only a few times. CDR3 protein: CASSAKTGVYEQYF. The CDR3 DNA follows: TGTGCCAGCAGCGCCAAAACAGGGGTCTACGAGCAGTACTTC. The rearrangement joins TRBV13 to TRBJ2-7, with TRBD1 matching 7 bases. Losses at the gene ends were 5 bases for V and 3 bases for J; bases not matched to a gene: 7. The germline V gene has CDR1 PRHDT and CDR2 FYEKMQ (reference sequence). The CDR3 loop spans 14 amino acids.

The CDR3 is CASSVTGGDGYTF. In nucleotides, the CDR3 is TGTGCCAGCAGCGTAACAGGGGGCGATGGCTACACCTTC. The chain uses TRBV5-4 and TRBJ1-2, with TRBD1 matching over 9 bases. V lost 4 bases to trimming and J lost 6 bases; unmatched junction nucleotides: 4. The germline gives CDR1 SGHNT, CDR2 YYREEE (reference sequence). This CDR3 has 13 residues. Drawing the rest from reference TRBV5-4 and TRBJ1-2, the complete variable domain is ETGVTQSPTHLIKTRGQQVTLRCSSQSGHNTVSWYQQALGQGPQFIFQYYREEENGRGNFPPRFSGLQFPNYSSELNVNALELDDSALYLCASSVTGGDGYTFGSGTRLTVV.

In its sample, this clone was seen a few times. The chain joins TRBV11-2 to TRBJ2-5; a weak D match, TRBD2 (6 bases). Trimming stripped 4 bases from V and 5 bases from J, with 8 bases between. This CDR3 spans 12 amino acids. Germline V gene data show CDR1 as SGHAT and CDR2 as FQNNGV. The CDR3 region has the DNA TGTGCCAGCAGCTCCGCGGGGGAGACCCAGTACTTC. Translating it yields CASSSAGETQYF.

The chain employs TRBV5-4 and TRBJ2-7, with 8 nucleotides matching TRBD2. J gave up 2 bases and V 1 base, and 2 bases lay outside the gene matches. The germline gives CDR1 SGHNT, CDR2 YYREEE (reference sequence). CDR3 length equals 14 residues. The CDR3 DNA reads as TGTGCCAGCAGCTTGACTAGCGGAACCTACGAGCAGTACTTC. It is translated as CASSLTSGTYEQYF.